Detailed here is one TCR beta chain. Its antigen is currently unknown. The data belong to a study of CXCR3-negative and CXCR3-positive naive CD8 T cells. General study points: Diversity in memory CD8+ cells fell much lower than the comparably high levels seen in both naive subsets.

CD45RO-CCR7+CD27+CD95- cells counted as naive CD8+ T cells. The CDR3 sequence is 13 residues long. CDR1 and CDR2 from the germline V gene are LNHDA and SQIVND (reference sequence). It was by 5' RACE with UMI labels that the TRB cDNA libraries were prepared. TCRdb re-called the 5' RACE reads and shows each CDR3 protein once, DNA omitted. This sample contains more than 50,000 distinct CDR3 sequences. The sequence was collected from a human donor in good health. Some clones in this sample may be carry-over from other donors' samples. Sequencing was performed on naive CXCR3- CD8+ T cells from blood. The subset: CD45RO-CCR7+CD27+CD95- naive CD8+ T cells lacking CXCR3 (TNR3-). The genes are TRBV19 and TRBJ2-7. CDR3 region: CASSMTETYEQYF. The full variable domain, in which reference TRBV19 and TRBJ2-7 provide the parts outside the CDR3, is DGGITQSPKYLFRKEGQNVTLSCEQNLNHDAMYWYRQDPGQGLRLIYYSQIVNDFQKGDIAEGYSVSREKKESFPLTVTSAQKNPTAFYLCASSMTETYEQYFGPGTRLTVT.